This T cell receptor beta chain was observed in a study of T cell responses to AZD1222 COVID-19 vaccine. Produced via immunoSEQ multiplex PCR; TCRdb's table is partial and in-frame only. The table lists some 170,000 clones, about 92% of them singletons. Note on this clone: What it recognizes is unknown.

Study results and caveats: Targeting of unmutated variant regions was reportedly seen in nearly half of spike-specific TCRs. Baseline serostatus was positive in only six AZD1222 recipients.

V lost 5 bases and J lost 0, with 10 bases in between. This CDR3 has 14 amino acids. Germline CDR1 reads WSHSY; CDR2 reads SAAADI. The sequencing here drew on peripheral blood, taken on day 0 of MenACWY control vaccination. This TCR was sampled from an adult in good health. The genes are TRBV10-2 and TRBJ1-1, with D possibly matching TRBD1 (6 bases). The CDR3 spells CASSLTGMNTEAFF. The DNA of the CDR3 is TGCGCCAGCAGTCTGACAGGCATGAACACTGAAGCTTTCTTT.